The subject of this entry is one T cell receptor beta chain. The antigen is undetermined. This PCR relied on a set of 60 Vbeta primers and 13 Jbeta primers. Generated by immunoSEQ multiplex PCR, the TCRdb table keeps only in-frame clones and is missing some. The sample shows about 100,000 clones, 60% to 75% of them seen only once. V lost 7 bases to trimming and J lost 5 bases; unmatched junction nucleotides: 10. This CDR3 is 14 amino acids long. CDR1 is MNHNS and CDR2 is SASEGT in the germline V gene. The entry originates in a study of cytomegalovirus exposure and HLA in healthy donors. On the study more broadly: Early on, a data release was issued that held 65 million to 100 million unique TCRs from HLA-typed donors.

Whole-study findings and limits: For most subjects, TCR beta sequences were reported to predict HLA-A and HLA-B alleles with accuracy.

The rearrangement joins TRBV6-1 to TRBJ2-5; 7 bases agree with TRBD1. Sample: PBMCs. This TCR was recovered from a woman aged 35 to 49 in good health and CMV-seronegative. CDR3 protein: CASTSRQGRETQYF. For the CDR3, the DNA is TGTGCCAGCACCTCCCGACAGGGACGGGAGACCCAGTACTTC.